The rows below give T cell receptor beta chains drawn from one sample of a study of T cell responses to AZD1222 COVID-19 vaccine. Assay used: immunoSEQ multiplex PCR; TCRdb lists only in-frame clones, some missing. The sample consists of under 150,000 clones, approximately 87% of them appearing once. The sequencing used peripheral blood, collected 28 days after the second AZD1222 dose. The receptors were sampled from an adult who received the AZD1222 COVID-19 vaccine. Both conserved end residues are part of each CDR3. D genes are given only for firm matches. The size field is filled for only some rows; it gives once, few, many or a size class.

NA | TRBJ2-1 | TRBV5-6 | NA | TGTGCCAGCAGCTTTGGGGGCCTATGGGCAGGCTACAATGAGCAGTTCTTC | CASSFGGLWAGYNEQFF
NA | TRBJ2-3 | TRBV10-1 | NA | TGCGCCAGCAGTGAATACGCGGGTAGAACAGATACGCAGTATTTT | CASSEYAGRTDTQYF
NA | TRBJ2-2 | TRBV9 | few | TGTGCCAGCAGCGTGGGGGGATCTGCGAACACCGGGGAGCTGTTTTTT | CASSVGGSANTGELFF
TRBD2 | TRBJ2-7 | TRBV3-1/TRBV3-2 | NA | TGTGCCAGCAGCCAGATTCGGGAGGGCGGTTACGAGCAGTACTTC | CASSQIREGGYEQYF
TRBD2 | TRBJ2-7 | TRBV28 | once | TGTGCCAGCAGTAGGACTAGCGCCCTGACTGAGCAGTACTTC | CASSRTSALTEQYF
TRBD2 | TRBJ2-7 | TRBV30 | NA | TGTGCCTGTGGGACTAGCGGATACGAGCAGTACTTC | CACGTSGYEQYF
NA | TRBJ1-1 | TRBV7-9 | NA | TGTGCCAGCAGCCTAGGGGGACCGATGAACACTGAAGCTTTCTTT | CASSLGGPMNTEAFF
NA | TRBJ2-2 | TRBV9 | NA | TGTGCCAGCAGCGCCCGGGACCAAAACACCGGGGAGCTGTTTTTT | CASSARDQNTGELFF
NA | TRBJ2-3 | TRBV7-8 | NA | TGTGCCAGCCGGTTATTTCGGCAGAGCACAGATACGCAGTATTTT | CASRLFRQSTDTQYF
TRBD1 | TRBJ2-1 | TRBV11-1 | NA | TGTGCCAGCACCTTATCGAGACAGGGGGCCCACGTTGAGCAGTTCTTC | CASTLSRQGAHVEQFF
NA | TRBJ1-1 | TRBV19 | NA | TGTGCCAGCGACTACCCAGGGAGGGACACTGAAGCTTTCTTT | CASDYPGRDTEAFF
NA | TRBJ2-2 | TRBV10-2 | NA | TGCGCCAGCAGTGAGTCGGGCGGAACCGGGGAGCTGTTTTTT | CASSESGGTGELFF
NA | TRBJ2-1 | TRBV3-1/TRBV3-2 | NA | TGTGCCAGCAGCCAAGTTTTACAGGGTGCGGTGCAGTTCTTC | CASSQVLQGAVQFF
NA | TRBJ1-6 | TRBV10-3 | NA | TGTGCCATCAGTGGAGAGGGAGGGCGGACACCCCTCCACTTT | CAISGEGGRTPLHF
TRBD1 | TRBJ2-2 | TRBV5-5 | few | TGTGCCAGCAGCCAGGACAGGGTATTAGGGGAGCTGTTTTTT | CASSQDRVLGELFF
NA | TRBJ1-1 | TRBV3-1/TRBV3-2 | NA | TGTGCCAGCAGCTCCCGGGGAAGGGGGGGCACTGAAGCTTTCTTT | CASSSRGRGGTEAFF
TRBD1 | TRBJ2-7 | TRBV5-1 | NA | TGCGCCAGCAGCCGCCGGGACAGAACCTACGAGCAGTACTTC | CASSRRDRTYEQYF
NA | TRBJ1-5 | TRBV19 | NA | TGTGCCAGTAGTACCCCTACAGCGGGGGCTCAGCCCCAGCATTTT | CASSTPTAGAQPQHF
TRBD1 | TRBJ2-1 | TRBV7-7 | NA | TGTGCCAGCAGCTACGGGACAGGGAACAATGAGCAGTTCTTC | CASSYGTGNNEQFF
TRBD1 | TRBJ1-2 | TRBV7-2 | NA | TGTGCCAGCAGCTCTGGGGACAGGGGCTATGGCTACACCTTC | CASSSGDRGYGYTF
NA | TRBJ2-7 | TRBV6-1 | NA | TGTGCCAGCAGTGAAATGTCGCAGCTTGGAGAGCAGTACTTC | CASSEMSQLGEQYF
NA | TRBJ2-1 | TRBV24-1 | NA | TGTGCCACCAGTGACCCGGACGACTACAATGAGCAGTTCTTC | CATSDPDDYNEQFF
NA | TRBJ2-2 | TRBV5-1 | NA | TGCGCCAGCAGCTTGGCCGGATCGAACACCGGGGAGCTGTTTTTT | CASSLAGSNTGELFF
TRBD1 | TRBJ1-5 | TRBV7-2 | NA | TGTGCCAGCAGCGCAGGGGGCGTGGGGCAGCCCCAGCATTTT | CASSAGGVGQPQHF
NA | TRBJ1-1 | TRBV7-8 | NA | TGTGCCAGCAGCTTAGCTGGCAGCCCGAACACTGAAGCTTTCTTT | CASSLAGSPNTEAFF
NA | TRBJ1-5 | TRBV2 | NA | TGTGCCAGCAGTGGGGGCATTTCCAATCAGCCCCAGCATTTT | CASSGGISNQPQHF
TRBD1 | TRBJ1-6 | TRBV6-6 | NA | TGTGCCGGCAGGGACAGTCCCCTCCATAATTCACCCCTCCACTTT | CAGRDSPLHNSPLHF
TRBD2 | TRBJ2-1 | TRBV9 | NA | TGTGCCAGCAGCGCCTTAGCGGGGGCCAGCTCCTACAATGAGCAGTTCTTC | CASSALAGASSYNEQFF